Following are 18 T cell receptor beta chains from one sample sequenced in a study of regulatory and conventional T cells in RAG deficiency. Assay used: immunoSEQ multiplex PCR; TCRdb lists only in-frame clones, some missing. The sample includes 34,000 or so clones, 70% to 80% of them seen just once. The sorted conventional CD4+ T cells were CD25-low and CD127-high, with genomic DNA sequenced. These data are also associated with another study on regulatory T cells. That publication notes: The PCR used 52 TRBV and 13 TRBJ primers.

The sample was CD4+ effector T cells sorted from blood. All receptors derive from a human donor in good health.

The rearrangement links TRBV10-1 to TRBJ2-1, with a possible D match to TRBD1 (6 bases). CDR3 length equals 14 residues. Germline CDR1 reads WNHNN; CDR2 reads SYGVQD (reference sequence). Trimming stripped 4 bases from V and 3 bases from J, with 10 bases between. The CDR3 region is CASSAAGVYNEQFF. DNA for the CDR3: TGCGCCAGCAGTGCCGCAGGGGTCTACAATGAGCAGTTCTTC.

This chain links TRBV7-2 with TRBJ1-6; D is uncertain. Trimming removed 2 bases at V and 5 bases at J, with 13 bases between. Germline CDR1 SGHTA, CDR2 FQGNSA. This CDR3 is 16 amino acids long. CDR3 amino acids: CASSLLGQSNNSPLHF. CDR3 DNA: TGTGCCAGCAGCTTATTAGGGCAGAGTAATAATTCACCCCTCCACTTT.

This clone was seen once. The chain combines TRBV5-1 with TRBJ2-1; D not resolved. CDR1 is SGHRS and CDR2 is YFSETQ in the germline V gene. Trimming took 4 bases from V and 8 from J, leaving 16 bases between them. The CDR3 is made up of 14 amino acids. The DNA of the CDR3 is TGCGCCAGCAGCGTTGACCTCATCTCGGATGAGCAGTTCTTC. It encodes CASSVDLISDEQFF. Filled out from reference TRBV5-1 and TRBJ2-1, the complete variable domain reads KAGVTQTPRYLIKTRGQQVTLSCSPISGHRSVSWYQQTPGQGLQFLFEYFSETQRNKGNFPGRFSGRQFSNSRSEMNVSTLELGDSALYLCASSVDLISDEQFFGPGTRLTVL.

The V and J genes are TRBV28 and TRBJ1-5; maybe TRBD1 (6 bases). V was clipped by 5 bases and J by 7 bases, with 15 bases between them. This CDR3 has 14 residues. CDR1 is MDHEN, CDR2 SYDVKM, per germline. CDR3 sequence (DNA): TGTGCCAGCAGTCCCAACAGGGAGGACCAGCCCCAGCATTTT. The encoded protein is CASSPNREDQPQHF.

The chain joins TRBV25-1 to TRBJ1-3; perhaps TRBD1 as D (6 bases). V was trimmed by 3 bases and J by 3 bases, leaving 18 bases between them. In germline, CDR1 is MGHDK, CDR2 SYGVNS. This CDR3 has 17 amino acids. The CDR3 reads CASSDFPRGARGNTIYF. The CDR3 DNA follows: TGTGCCAGCAGTGACTTCCCTCGGGGGGCACGTGGAAACACCATATATTTT.

V gene TRBV9 combines with J gene TRBJ1-1; D perhaps matches TRBD1 (5 bases). Trimming removed 4 bases from V and 4 bases from J, with 20 bases in between. Per the germline V gene, CDR1 is SGDLS and CDR2 is YYNGEE. The CDR3 covers 16 residues. The CDR3 nucleotides are TGTGCCAGCAGCCCAGCGGGTAGTCGGGGCGGCACTGAAGCTTTCTTT. Its protein is CASSPAGSRGGTEAFF.

This chain joins TRBV6-5 and TRBJ2-7, with D perhaps TRBD2 (7 bases). Germline CDR1 reads MNHEY; CDR2 reads SVGAGI. The V and J ends lost 6 bases and 2 bases respectively, with 17 bases between them. The CDR3 is made up of 15 amino acids. The CDR3 here is CASRPGGGAPYEQYF. In DNA form, the CDR3 reads TGTGCCAGCAGACCCGGAGGGGGGGCTCCCTACGAGCAGTACTTC.

This chain connects TRBV19 to TRBJ1-4; D possibly corresponds to TRBD1 (5 bases). The CDR3 consists of 16 residues. Germline CDR1 and CDR2: LNHDA and SQIVND (reference sequence). Between the trimmed V and J ends, which lost 7 bases and 6 bases, there was a span of 21 bases. CDR3 in DNA: TGTGCCAGTATCGCGCGGGGGAGGAGAGGAGATGAAAAACTGTTTTTT. Protein: CASIARGRRGDEKLFF.

This clone came up a few times. The chain uses TRBV5-1 and TRBJ1-6; no definite D call. The CDR3 totals 15 residues. CDR1 is SGHRS and CDR2 is YFSETQ in the germline V gene. With 2 bases removed from V and 7 bases from J, the gap between germline ends came to 13 bases. CDR3 in amino acids: CASSFTDWRNSPLHF. CDR3 sequence (DNA): TGCGCCAGCAGCTTTACTGACTGGAGAAATTCACCCCTCCACTTT.

The rearrangement joins TRBV28 to TRBJ2-2, with 8 bases fitting TRBD2. The CDR3 runs to 14 residues. The V and J ends lost 5 bases and 9 bases, in that order; junction bases with no gene match: 8. Looked up from germline, CDR1 is MDHEN and CDR2 is SYDVKM. The CDR3 reads CASSEIGGDRELFF. The DNA of the CDR3 is TGTGCCAGCAGTGAGATCGGGGGGGACCGGGAGCTGTTTTTT.

This clone has more than one count but fewer than ten. The V call is TRBV6-1, the J call TRBJ1-5; 7 bases are shared with TRBD1. The CDR3 runs 13 residues. The germline CDR1 and CDR2 sequences are MNHNS and SASEGT. The V gene end was trimmed by 7 bases and the J gene end by 7 bases; junction bases not matched to a gene: 7. This CDR3 reads CASTGAGGQPQHF. The CDR3 nucleotides read TGTGCCAGCACGGGAGCAGGGGGACAGCCCCAGCATTTT.

This chain connects TRBV2 to TRBJ2-3; 13 bases match TRBD2. CDR1 is SNHLY and CDR2 is FYNNEI in the germline V gene. The CDR3 length is 15 residues. V lost 7 bases, J lost 2 bases, and 3 bases stayed unmatched. CDR3 DNA: TGTGCCAGCACTACTAGCGGGGGGGCCACAGATACGCAGTATTTT. This gives the protein CASTTSGGATDTQYF.

This clone was picked up a small number of times. The CDR3 does not end in the conserved phenylalanine or tryptophan, so this is likely a read error. The DNA is left out, because the CDR3 cannot be placed on it with certainty; the CDR3 is given as TCRdb lists it. This chain links TRBV11-2 with TRBJ1-2. Looked up from germline, CDR1 is SGHAT and CDR2 is FQNNGV. Including both end residues, the CDR3 is 8 amino acids long. CDR3 residues: CASSSLPP.

This clone appeared a single time. This chain joins TRBV19 and TRBJ2-7; possible D gene TRBD1, 7 bases. The V gene lost 3 bases and the J gene lost 5 bases, with 17 bases spanning the gap. The CDR3 covers 15 residues. Germline assignment: CDR1 LNHDA and CDR2 SQIVND (reference sequence). This CDR3 is CASSMRRGTGDEQYF. CDR3 bases: TGTGCCAGTAGTATGAGGAGGGGCACAGGGGACGAGCAGTACTTC.

This chain uses TRBV30 with TRBJ2-5; D is perhaps TRBD2 (6 bases). The CDR3 is made up of 14 amino acids. V gave up 7 bases and J gave up 4 bases, with 19 bases separating them. In germline, CDR1 is GTSNPN, CDR2 SVGIG (reference sequence). CDR3 region: CASGGPLLGETQYF. CDR3 DNA sequence: TGTGCCTCCGGGGGTCCCTTGTTGGGAGAGACCCAGTACTTC.

The chain uses TRBV6-5 and TRBJ1-3; TRBD1 aligns across 7 bases. The CDR3 spans 14 residues. With 7 bases clipped from V and 4 bases from J, the junction kept 7 bases outside the gene matches. The germline V gene has CDR1 MNHEY and CDR2 SVGAGI. The CDR3 nucleotides read TGTGCCAGCAATCCGACAGGGTCGGGAAACACCATATATTTT. Translated, it gives CASNPTGSGNTIYF.

There are a few counts of this clone. CDR3 in DNA: TGTGCCAGCAGACCACAGGGGAATTCACCCCTCCACTTT. Its protein product is CASRPQGNSPLHF. The J gene is TRBJ1-6, the V gene TRBV6-5; 7 bases match TRBD1. V shed 6 bases and J 7 bases; nucleotides not matched to a gene: 3. Germline V gene sequence: CDR1 MNHEY, CDR2 SVGAGI. The CDR3 extends over 13 amino acids.

The chain employs TRBV6-6 and TRBJ1-5; 7 bases fit TRBD1. This CDR3 is 16 amino acids long. Germline CDR1 and CDR2: MNHNY and SVGAGI (reference sequence). The V segment lost 6 bases and the J segment 5 bases; nucleotides outside the gene matches: 13. The CDR3 spells CASRRLTDREDQPQHF. The CDR3 DNA is TGTGCCAGCAGACGACTCACCGACAGGGAGGATCAGCCCCAGCATTTT.